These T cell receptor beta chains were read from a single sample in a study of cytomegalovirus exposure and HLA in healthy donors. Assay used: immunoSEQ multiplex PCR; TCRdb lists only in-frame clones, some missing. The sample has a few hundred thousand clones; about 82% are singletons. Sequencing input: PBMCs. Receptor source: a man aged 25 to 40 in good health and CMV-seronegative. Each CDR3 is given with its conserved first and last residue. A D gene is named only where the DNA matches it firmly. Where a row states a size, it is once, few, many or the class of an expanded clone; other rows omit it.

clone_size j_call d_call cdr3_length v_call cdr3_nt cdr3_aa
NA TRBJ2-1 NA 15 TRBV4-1 TGCGCCAGCAGCCAAGTTGTCGGGGGATGGAATGAGCAGTTCTTC CASSQVVGGWNEQFF
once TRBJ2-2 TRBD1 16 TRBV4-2 TGTGCCAGCAGCCAAAGCCTCCCAGGGGGCCCCGGGGAGCTGTTTTTT CASSQSLPGGPGELFF
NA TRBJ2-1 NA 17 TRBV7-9 TGTGCCAGCAGCTCCCCCTATAGGGAGCGACCCTACAATGAGCAGTTCTTC CASSSPYRERPYNEQFF
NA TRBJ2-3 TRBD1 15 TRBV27 TGTGCCAGCAGTTACGGGGACAGGCCCACAGATACGCAGTATTTT CASSYGDRPTDTQYF
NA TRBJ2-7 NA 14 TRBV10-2 TGCGCCATCCCCTACCGGGGGACCTTCTACGAGCAGTACTTC CAIPYRGTFYEQYF
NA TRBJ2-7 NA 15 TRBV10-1 TGCGCCAGCAGTGCCCCACTGACAGGTTTATACGAGCAGTACTTC CASSAPLTGLYEQYF
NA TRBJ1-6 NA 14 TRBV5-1 TGCGCCAGCAGCTTGGTTCAGGGCGATTCACCCCTCCACTTT CASSLVQGDSPLHF
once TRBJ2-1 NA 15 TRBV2 TGTGCCAGCAGTTCAACAGGGGGGGCTTCGAATGAGCAGTTCTTC CASSSTGGASNEQFF
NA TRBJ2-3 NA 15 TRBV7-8 TGTGCCAGCAGCTTACTTGTACAGGGAACAGATACGCAGTATTTT CASSLLVQGTDTQYF
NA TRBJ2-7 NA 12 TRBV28 TGTGCCAGCAGTTACAGCTCCTACGAGCAGTACTTC CASSYSSYEQYF
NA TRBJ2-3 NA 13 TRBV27 TGTGCCAGCAGCCCAGGGAGGACAGATACGCAGTATTTT CASSPGRTDTQYF